The T cell receptor (beta chain) described here comes from a study of CD8 T cells in ankylosing spondylitis. The table lists this clonotype with many counts. Its antigen is not known. V trimming: 4 bases; J trimming: 5 bases; junction bases outside the gene matches: 2. CDR1 SQVTM and CDR2 ANQGSEA come from the germline V gene. CDR3 size: 12 residues. Study observations and caveats: A motif in TCR beta, a set of roughly 8 highly homologous variants, appeared characteristic of ankylosing spondylitis blood. Earlier work had already found some motif variants in reactive arthritis synovial fluid and blood.

Libraries for TCR beta were made by quantitative 5'-RACE with molecular barcodes. A single record per CDR3 protein comes from TCRdb applying MiXCR to the 5' RACE reads. The repertoire holds about 330,000 distinct CDR3 sequences, with less than 10% as singletons. Sequenced: blood, either unsorted or a sorted T cell fraction (not recorded which). The receptor was isolated from a male donor with ankylosing spondylitis. The chain carries TRBV29-1 and TRBJ2-7; 10 positions match TRBD2. CDR3 coding DNA: TGCAGCGTTGCTAGCGGGAGTCACGAGCAGTACTTC. Protein: CSVASGSHEQYF.